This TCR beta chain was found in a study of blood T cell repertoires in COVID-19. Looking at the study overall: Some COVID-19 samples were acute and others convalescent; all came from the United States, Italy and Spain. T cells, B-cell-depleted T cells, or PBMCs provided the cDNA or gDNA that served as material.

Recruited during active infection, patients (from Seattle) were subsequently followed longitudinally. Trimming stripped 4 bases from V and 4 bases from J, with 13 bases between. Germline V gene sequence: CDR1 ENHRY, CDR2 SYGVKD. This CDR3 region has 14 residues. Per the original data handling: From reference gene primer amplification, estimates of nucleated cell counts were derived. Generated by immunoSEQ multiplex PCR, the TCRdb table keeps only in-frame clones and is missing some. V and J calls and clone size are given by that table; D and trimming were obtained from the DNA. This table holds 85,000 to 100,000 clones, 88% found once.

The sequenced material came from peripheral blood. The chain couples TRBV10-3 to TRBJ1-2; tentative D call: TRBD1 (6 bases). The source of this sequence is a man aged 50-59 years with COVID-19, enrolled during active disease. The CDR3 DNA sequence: TGTGCCATCAGTGCGGGGGGGCTGGGCTATGGCTACACCTTC. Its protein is CAISAGGLGYGYTF.